The entry below gives a single TCR beta chain sequence along with its context. What it binds is not known. Some clones are missing from TCRdb's copy, which holds only in-frame ones; the method was immunoSEQ multiplex PCR. The sample contains 20,000 to 30,000 clones, around 74% of which appear only once. This record comes from a study of cytotoxic CD8 clonotypes in ibrutinib-treated CLL. Study details: Timing of response sample collection was a median approximately twelve months after treatment start, with a range of 6 to 36. Whole-study results and caveats: The study found clonality rose at ibrutinib response, then fell toward baseline at progression. At baseline, clonality was higher than in age-matched healthy donors and correlated with CD8+ counts.

Trimming took off 6 bases at V and 0 bases at J, with 10 bases between the two ends. Germline lookup yields CDR1 LGHNT and CDR2 FRNRAP. The CDR3 is made up of 14 amino acids. The TCR was taken from a human donor with chronic lymphocytic leukemia. The chain has TRBV12-5 and TRBJ2-3; TRBD2 might be the D (6 bases). The input for sequencing was PBMCs, taken at disease progression, from a patient treated with ibrutinib. The CDR3 DNA reads TGTGCTAGTGGGTCCGGGGGTAGCACAGATACGCAGTATTTT. This encodes CASGSGGSTDTQYF.